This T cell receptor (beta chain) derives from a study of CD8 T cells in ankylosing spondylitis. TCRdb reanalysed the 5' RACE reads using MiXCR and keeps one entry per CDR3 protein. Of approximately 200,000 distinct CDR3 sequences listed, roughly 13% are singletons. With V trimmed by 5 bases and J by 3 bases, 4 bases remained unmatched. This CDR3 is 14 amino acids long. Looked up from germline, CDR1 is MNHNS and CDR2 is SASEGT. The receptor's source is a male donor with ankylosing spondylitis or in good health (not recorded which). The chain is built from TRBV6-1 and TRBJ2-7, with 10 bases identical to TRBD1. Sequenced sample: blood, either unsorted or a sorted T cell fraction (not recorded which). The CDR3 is CASSTGTGVYEQYF. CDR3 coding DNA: TGTGCCAGCAGTACCGGGACAGGGGTCTACGAGCAGTACTTC.